This T cell receptor beta chain was recovered during a study of T-cell reconstitution after alpha-beta-depleted transplantation in children. Study conclusions and caveats: After transplant, at about two months, alpha-beta T cells were reportedly derived from several hundred expanded graft clones.

The CDR3 is made up of 15 amino acids. Trimming pared 3 bases from V and 5 bases from J, leaving 14 bases between. The V gene's germline CDR1 is LGHNA and CDR2 YSLEER. This clonotype was counted ten times or more. The antigen is undetermined. Unique molecular identifiers were built into the TCRbeta library. From the PCR reads, TCRdb called clonotypes with MiXCR, one entry per CDR3 protein. The top ten clones hold around 4.3% of a sample with about 200,000 distinct CDR3 sequences, just under 6.5% of them seen once. This receptor was identified in a girl less than two years old with combined immunodeficiency, due to receive a stem cell transplant. The chain carries TRBV4-3 and TRBJ2-1; no firm D call. Sequences were derived from PBMCs, sampled before TCRalphabeta/CD19-depleted stem cell transplant. CDR3 bases: TGCGCCAGCAGCCAGGACCGGATGGGAAACAATGAGCAGTTCTTC. It is translated as CASSQDRMGNNEQFF.